Listed below are T cell receptor beta chains from one sample, sequenced in a study of CD8 T cells in ankylosing spondylitis. Each CDR3 protein gets one entry after TCRdb re-called the 5' RACE reads with MiXCR. The data show 85,000 to 90,000 distinct CDR3 sequences, roughly 27% seen once. Material for sequencing was blood, either unsorted or a sorted T cell fraction (not recorded which). The origin of the receptors is a male donor with ankylosing spondylitis or in good health (not recorded which). Both conserved end residues are trimmed from each CDR3.

V gene: TRBV5-1
J gene: TRBJ2-2
CDR3 protein: ASNRRGTGELF

V gene: TRBV7-8
J gene: TRBJ1-2
CDR3 protein: ASSPGPGGQGNSYGYT

V gene: TRBV4-1
J gene: TRBJ1-6
CDR3 protein: ASSQVTGPDGPLH

V gene: TRBV29-1
J gene: TRBJ2-2
CDR3 protein: SVETSAGELF

V gene: TRBV2
J gene: TRBJ2-3
CDR3 protein: ASSEMRVYTDTQY

V gene: TRBV6-2/TRBV6-3
J gene: TRBJ2-7
CDR3 protein: ASSFGQVPYEQY

V gene: TRBV5-1
J gene: TRBJ2-7
CDR3 protein: ASSLLRQTPNSYEQY

V gene: TRBV18
J gene: TRBJ1-6
CDR3 protein: ASSPRQLNSPLH

V gene: TRBV9
J gene: TRBJ2-5
CDR3 protein: ASSVASRETQY

V gene: TRBV29-1
J gene: TRBJ1-2
CDR3 protein: SVMFSTNYGYT

V gene: TRBV3-1
J gene: TRBJ2-5
CDR3 protein: ASSPPWPSGKETQY

V gene: TRBV12-3/TRBV12-4
J gene: TRBJ1-1
CDR3 protein: ATQQAYTEAF

V gene: TRBV20-1
J gene: TRBJ2-3
CDR3 protein: SASEGTDTQY

V gene: TRBV5-1
J gene: TRBJ2-1
CDR3 protein: ASSLAPGAGEGGNEQF

V gene: TRBV7-9
J gene: TRBJ1-6
CDR3 protein: ASSSGLGRNSPLH

V gene: TRBV5-1
J gene: TRBJ2-3
CDR3 protein: ASSLSGFSTDTQY

V gene: TRBV7-8
J gene: TRBJ2-7
CDR3 protein: ASSLAMAPPTYEQY

V gene: TRBV12-3/TRBV12-4
J gene: TRBJ1-2
CDR3 protein: ASSLTGGFNGYT

V gene: TRBV15
J gene: TRBJ2-1
CDR3 protein: ATSRVILNEQF

V gene: TRBV12-3/TRBV12-4
J gene: TRBJ1-2
CDR3 protein: ASSVRVGLWGYT

V gene: TRBV20-1
J gene: TRBJ2-1
CDR3 protein: SARSLGRGFGGEQF

V gene: TRBV10-3
J gene: TRBJ2-2
CDR3 protein: AISESVETGELF

V gene: TRBV27
J gene: TRBJ1-5
CDR3 protein: ASSLNRGFDQPQH

V gene: TRBV5-1
J gene: TRBJ2-3
CDR3 protein: ASSLQSRSTDTQY

V gene: TRBV7-3
J gene: TRBJ2-1
CDR3 protein: ASSREKGDHNEQF

V gene: TRBV9
J gene: TRBJ2-7
CDR3 protein: ASSVDAAGPSYEQY

V gene: TRBV5-5
J gene: TRBJ2-7
CDR3 protein: ASSLGLAEPYEQY

V gene: TRBV20-1
J gene: TRBJ2-7
CDR3 protein: SAKHFNSYEQY

V gene: TRBV20-1
J gene: TRBJ2-3
CDR3 protein: SAEGGDTQY

V gene: TRBV4-2
J gene: TRBJ1-5
CDR3 protein: ASSQPSQLNQPQH

V gene: TRBV12-3/TRBV12-4
J gene: TRBJ1-5
CDR3 protein: ASTLAGADQPQH

V gene: TRBV2
J gene: TRBJ2-2
CDR3 protein: ASSASRDAGELF

V gene: TRBV15
J gene: TRBJ2-5
CDR3 protein: ATGREETQY

V gene: TRBV20-1
J gene: TRBJ2-7
CDR3 protein: SAGTSGAYEQY

V gene: TRBV6-1
J gene: TRBJ2-2
CDR3 protein: ASSLLAGDTGELF

V gene: TRBV7-2
J gene: TRBJ1-2
CDR3 protein: ASSARQGASYGYT

V gene: TRBV7-2
J gene: TRBJ2-5
CDR3 protein: ASSLATAGSQETQY

V gene: TRBV29-1
J gene: TRBJ2-1
CDR3 protein: SYTTARYNEQF

V gene: TRBV14
J gene: TRBJ2-3
CDR3 protein: ASSQEARSEDTQY

V gene: TRBV10-3
J gene: TRBJ2-7
CDR3 protein: AISESRLAGGSYEQY

V gene: TRBV20-1
J gene: TRBJ2-3
CDR3 protein: SARDSGTSLDTQY

V gene: TRBV7-9
J gene: TRBJ2-2
CDR3 protein: ASSFISGELF

V gene: TRBV4-1
J gene: TRBJ2-6
CDR3 protein: ASSQTIQASGANVLT

V gene: TRBV24-1
J gene: TRBJ1-5
CDR3 protein: ATSDSSGAGNQPQH

V gene: TRBV12-3/TRBV12-4
J gene: TRBJ1-4
CDR3 protein: ASSPVPGQGAMF

V gene: TRBV6-1
J gene: TRBJ1-5
CDR3 protein: ASSSGQDNQPQH

V gene: TRBV7-6
J gene: TRBJ1-4
CDR3 protein: ASSPSGGKLF

V gene: TRBV10-3
J gene: TRBJ1-1
CDR3 protein: AISDSDRMNTEAF

V gene: TRBV20-1
J gene: TRBJ1-4
CDR3 protein: SARDSWGADEKLF